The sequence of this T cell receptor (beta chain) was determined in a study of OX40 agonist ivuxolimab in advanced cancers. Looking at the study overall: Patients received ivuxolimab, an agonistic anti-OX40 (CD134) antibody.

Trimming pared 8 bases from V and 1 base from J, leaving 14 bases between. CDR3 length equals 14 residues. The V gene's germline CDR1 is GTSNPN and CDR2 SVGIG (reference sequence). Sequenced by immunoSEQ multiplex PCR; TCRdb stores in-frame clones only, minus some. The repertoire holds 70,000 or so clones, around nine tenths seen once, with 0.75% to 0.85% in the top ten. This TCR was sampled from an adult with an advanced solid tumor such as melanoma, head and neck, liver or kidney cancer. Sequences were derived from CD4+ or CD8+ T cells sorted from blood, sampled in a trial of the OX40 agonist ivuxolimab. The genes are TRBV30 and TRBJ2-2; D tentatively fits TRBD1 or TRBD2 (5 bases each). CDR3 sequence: CAGDGTLNTGELFF. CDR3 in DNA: TGTGCCGGGGACGGGACGCTGAACACCGGGGAGCTGTTTTTT.